The 6 T cell receptor beta chains given below trace back to one sample, sequenced in a study of shared clonotypes between healthy human individuals. TCRdb's copy holds only in-frame clones and misses some; the assay was immunoSEQ multiplex PCR. The sample has 1,400,000 or so clones; approximately 98.5% are singletons. The sample consisted of naive CD4+ T cells sorted from blood. Subset given: CD45RA+ positively selected. The receptors come from a man in his thirties or forties in good health.

V usage is TRBV5-1 and J usage is TRBJ2-5, with D possibly matching TRBD1 (6 bases). The V end lost 6 bases, the J end lost 3 bases, and 15 bases lay between the germline ends. Per the germline V gene, CDR1 is SGHRS and CDR2 is YFSETQ. The CDR3 totals 14 residues. The CDR3 DNA is TGCGCCAGCAACACAGGGCCGGGGAAAGAGACCCAGTACTTC. Translating it yields CASNTGPGKETQYF.

This clone was detected only once. V is TRBV6-6 and J is TRBJ2-7; no definite D call. Germline V lookup: CDR1 MNHNY, CDR2 SVGAGI (reference sequence). The CDR3 is 14 amino acids. Trimming removed 6 bases at V and 0 bases at J, with 12 bases between. In DNA, the CDR3 is TGTGCCAGCAGCCCGGACGGACGCTCCTACGAGCAGTACTTC. Its translation is CASSPDGRSYEQYF.

The J gene is TRBJ2-1, the V gene TRBV19; a weak D match, TRBD2 (7 bases). CDR3 length: 17 amino acids. V was cut by 5 bases and J by 3 bases, with 20 bases left in between. The V gene's germline CDR1 is LNHDA and CDR2 SQIVND (reference sequence). CDR3 loop: CASSPTGLAALYNEQFF. The CDR3 nucleotides read TGTGCCAGTAGTCCTACAGGGCTAGCGGCGCTCTACAATGAGCAGTTCTTC.

In this sample, this clone turned up once. The chain uses TRBV6-1 and TRBJ2-7; no definite D call. This CDR3 region has 10 residues. The V end lost 5 bases, the J end lost 5 bases, and 4 bases lay between the germline ends. In germline, CDR1 is MNHNS, CDR2 SASEGT. CDR3 bases: TGTGCCAGCAGTACCCACGAGCAGTACTTC. It yields the protein CASSTHEQYF.

About this clone itself: Other nucleotide sequences from this sample produce the same CDR3. The rearrangement uses TRBV20-1 and TRBJ2-5; D not certain. There are 10 residues in the CDR3. Trimming removed 6 bases at V and 4 bases at J, with 6 bases between. Germline V gives CDR1 DFQATT, CDR2 SNEGSKA (reference sequence). CDR3 region: CSAIRETQYF. DNA of the CDR3: TGCAGTGCCATTAGAGAGACCCAGTACTTC.

The chain recombines TRBV5-1 with TRBJ2-5; D might be TRBD2 (7 bases). The CDR3 has 15 residues. CDR1 is SGHRS, CDR2 YFSETQ, per germline. Trimming took off 3 bases at V and 7 bases at J, with 19 bases between the two ends. The CDR3 DNA is TGCGCCAGCAGCTCCGAAGGGGGGGCCGGTGGGACCCAGTACTTC. Translating gives CASSSEGGAGGTQYF. Complete variable domain (other parts from reference TRBV5-1 and TRBJ2-5): KAGVTQTPRYLIKTRGQQVTLSCSPISGHRSVSWYQQTPGQGLQFLFEYFSETQRNKGNFPGRFSGRQFSNSRSEMNVSTLELGDSALYLCASSSEGGAGGTQYFGPGTRLLVL.